This T cell receptor beta chain was found in a study of cytomegalovirus exposure and HLA in healthy donors. General observations from the study: Later, an analysis found that TCR clusters from the first cohort tended to co-occur in the roughly 130 validation repertoires. TCR beta chains numbering some 160 were designated cytomegalovirus-associated. It was reported that the classifier diagnosed cytomegalovirus status with high specificity and sensitivity in both the original and validation cohorts.

Donors were drawn from the approximately 120-subject validation cohort, separate from the approximately 700-subject first cohort. Germline CDR1 and CDR2: SGHVS and FNYEAQ. V lost 5 bases to trimming and J lost 2 bases; unmatched junction nucleotides: 6. The CDR3 consists of 15 residues. Libraries were prepared by immunoSEQ multiplex PCR; TCRdb keeps only in-frame clonotypes and omits some of them. This sample yields 150,000 or so clones, of which roughly 80% are seen a single time; under 2.5% belongs to the top ten. As regards this clone: Its matching antigen is unknown.

This clonotype was sampled from a man in his thirties or forties in good health and CMV-seropositive. The genes are TRBV7-6 and TRBJ1-1; 9 nucleotides match TRBD1. The sequencing sample was made of PBMCs. The CDR3 region is CASSMLQGANTEAFF. CDR3 sequence (DNA): TGTGCCAGCAGCATGTTACAGGGGGCCAACACTGAAGCTTTCTTT.